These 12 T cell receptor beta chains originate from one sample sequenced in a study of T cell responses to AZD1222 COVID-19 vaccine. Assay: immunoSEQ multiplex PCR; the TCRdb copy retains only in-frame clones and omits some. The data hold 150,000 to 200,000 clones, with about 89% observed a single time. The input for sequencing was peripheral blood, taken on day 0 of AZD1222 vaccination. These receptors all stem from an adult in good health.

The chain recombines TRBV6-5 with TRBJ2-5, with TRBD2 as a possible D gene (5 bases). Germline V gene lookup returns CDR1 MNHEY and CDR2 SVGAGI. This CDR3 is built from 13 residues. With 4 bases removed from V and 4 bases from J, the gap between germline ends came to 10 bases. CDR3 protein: CASSWEEGETQYF. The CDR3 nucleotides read TGTGCCAGCAGTTGGGAAGAGGGAGAGACCCAGTACTTC.

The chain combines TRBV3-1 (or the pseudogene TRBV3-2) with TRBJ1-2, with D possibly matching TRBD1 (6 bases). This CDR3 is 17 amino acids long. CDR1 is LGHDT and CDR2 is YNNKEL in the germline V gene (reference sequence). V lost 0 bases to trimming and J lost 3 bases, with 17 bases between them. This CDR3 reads CASSQEGPSGAHYGYTF. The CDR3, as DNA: TGTGCCAGCAGCCAAGAAGGCCCCTCGGGGGCTCACTATGGCTACACCTTC.

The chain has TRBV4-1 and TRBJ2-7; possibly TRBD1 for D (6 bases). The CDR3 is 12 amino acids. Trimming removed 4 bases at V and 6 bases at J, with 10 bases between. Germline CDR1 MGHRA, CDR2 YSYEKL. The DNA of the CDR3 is TGCGCCAGCAGCCTTACAGGGCCCGAGCAGTACGTC. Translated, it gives CASSLTGPEQYV.

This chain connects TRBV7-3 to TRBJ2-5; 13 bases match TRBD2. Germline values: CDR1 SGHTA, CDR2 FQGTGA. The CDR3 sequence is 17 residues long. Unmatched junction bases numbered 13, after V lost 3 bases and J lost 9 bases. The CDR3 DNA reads TGTGCCAGCAGCTTCGAGGCTAGAGGACTAGCGGGGGCGGCCCAGTACTTC. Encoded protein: CASSFEARGLAGAAQYF.

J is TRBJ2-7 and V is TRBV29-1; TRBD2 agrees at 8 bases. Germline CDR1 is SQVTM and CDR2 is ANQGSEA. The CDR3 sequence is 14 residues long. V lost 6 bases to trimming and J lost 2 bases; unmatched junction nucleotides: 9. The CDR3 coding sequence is TGCAGCGTCAGGTCGGGAGGGCTAACCTACGAGCAGTACTTC. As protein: CSVRSGGLTYEQYF.

The CDR3 protein is CASSLGGPQRTEAFF. The CDR3 DNA reads as TGCGCCAGCAGCTTGGGGGGACCCCAACGGACTGAAGCTTTCTTT. The V and J genes are TRBV5-1 and TRBJ1-1, with D maybe TRBD1 (5 bases). The CDR3 is 15 residues long. From germline, CDR1 is SGHRS and CDR2 YFSETQ. Deletions cut 0 bases from V and 5 bases from J, with 14 bases between. The full variable domain, in which reference TRBV5-1 and TRBJ1-1 provide the parts outside the CDR3, is KAGVTQTPRYLIKTRGQQVTLSCSPISGHRSVSWYQQTPGQGLQFLFEYFSETQRNKGNFPGRFSGRQFSNSRSEMNVSTLELGDSALYLCASSLGGPQRTEAFFGQGTRLTVV.

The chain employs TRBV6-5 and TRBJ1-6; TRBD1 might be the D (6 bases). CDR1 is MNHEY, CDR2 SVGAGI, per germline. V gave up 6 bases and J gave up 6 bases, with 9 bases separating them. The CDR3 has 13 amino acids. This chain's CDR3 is CASSQGINSPLHF. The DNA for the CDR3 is TGTGCCAGCAGCCAGGGGATTAATTCACCCCTCCACTTT.

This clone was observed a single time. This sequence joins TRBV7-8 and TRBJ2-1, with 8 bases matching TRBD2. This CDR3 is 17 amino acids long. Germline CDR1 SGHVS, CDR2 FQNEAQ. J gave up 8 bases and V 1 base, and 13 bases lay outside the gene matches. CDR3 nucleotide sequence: TGTGCCAGCAGCTTAGGTTTGACTAGCGCGAGGAGGGATGAGCAGTTCTTC. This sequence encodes CASSLGLTSARRDEQFF.

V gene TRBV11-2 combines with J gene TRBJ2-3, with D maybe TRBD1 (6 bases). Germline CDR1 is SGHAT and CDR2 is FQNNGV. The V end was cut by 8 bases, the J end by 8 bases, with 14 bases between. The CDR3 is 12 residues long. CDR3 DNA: TGTGCCAGCGGGTACAGGGCGGGTACGCAGTATTTT. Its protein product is CASGYRAGTQYF.

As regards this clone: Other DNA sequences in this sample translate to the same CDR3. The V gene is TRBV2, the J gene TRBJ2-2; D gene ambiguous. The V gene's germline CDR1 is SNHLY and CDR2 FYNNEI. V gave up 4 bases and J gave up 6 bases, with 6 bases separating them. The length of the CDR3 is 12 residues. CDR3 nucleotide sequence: TGTGCCAGCAGTGTGGAGCCCGGGGAGCTGTTTTTT. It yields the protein CASSVEPGELFF.

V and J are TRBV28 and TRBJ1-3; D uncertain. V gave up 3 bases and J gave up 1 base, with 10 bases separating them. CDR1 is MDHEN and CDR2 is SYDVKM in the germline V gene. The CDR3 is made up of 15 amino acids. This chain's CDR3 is CASSFGRVSGNTIYF. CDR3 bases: TGTGCCAGCAGTTTTGGGAGGGTTTCTGGAAACACCATATATTTT.

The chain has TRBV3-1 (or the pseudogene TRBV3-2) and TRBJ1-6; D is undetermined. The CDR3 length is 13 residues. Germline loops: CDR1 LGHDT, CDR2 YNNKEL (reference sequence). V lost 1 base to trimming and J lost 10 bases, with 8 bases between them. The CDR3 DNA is TGTGCCAGCAGCCAAGGTCGAAGCTCACCCCTCCACTTT. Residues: CASSQGRSSPLHF.